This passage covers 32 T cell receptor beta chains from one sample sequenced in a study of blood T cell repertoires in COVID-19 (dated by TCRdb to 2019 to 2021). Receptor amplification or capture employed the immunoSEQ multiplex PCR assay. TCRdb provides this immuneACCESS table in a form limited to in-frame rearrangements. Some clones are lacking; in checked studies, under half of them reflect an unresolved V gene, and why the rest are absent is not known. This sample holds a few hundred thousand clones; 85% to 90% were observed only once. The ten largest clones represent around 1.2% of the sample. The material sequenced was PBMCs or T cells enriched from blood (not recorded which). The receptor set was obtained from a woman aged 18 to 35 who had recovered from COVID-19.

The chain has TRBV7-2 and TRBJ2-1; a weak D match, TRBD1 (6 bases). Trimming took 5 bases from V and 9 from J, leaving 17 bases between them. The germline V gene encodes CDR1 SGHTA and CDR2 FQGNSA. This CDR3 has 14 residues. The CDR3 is CASSHRQARGEQFF. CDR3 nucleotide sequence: TGTGCCAGCAGCCACCGACAGGCCCGGGGTGAGCAGTTCTTC.

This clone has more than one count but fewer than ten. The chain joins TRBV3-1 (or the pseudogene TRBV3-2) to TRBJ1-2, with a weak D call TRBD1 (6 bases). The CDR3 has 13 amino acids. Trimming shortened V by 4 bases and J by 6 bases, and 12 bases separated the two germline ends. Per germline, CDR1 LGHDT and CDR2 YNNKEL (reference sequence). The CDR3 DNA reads TGTGCCAGCAGCCCGGATTACAGGGATGGCTACACCTTC. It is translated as CASSPDYRDGYTF.

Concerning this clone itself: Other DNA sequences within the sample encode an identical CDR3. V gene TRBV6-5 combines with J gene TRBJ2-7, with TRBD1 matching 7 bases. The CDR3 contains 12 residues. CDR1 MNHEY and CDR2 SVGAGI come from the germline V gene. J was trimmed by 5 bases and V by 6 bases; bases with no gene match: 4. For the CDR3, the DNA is TGTGCCAGCAGCTCACAGGGGAACGAGCAGTACTTC. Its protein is CASSSQGNEQYF.

Here the CDR3 DNA reads TGTGCCAGCAGCCAAGTGGGGACAGGTTCCGAAAAACTGTTTTTT. Protein sequence: CASSQVGTGSEKLFF. The rearrangement uses TRBV14 and TRBJ1-4, with 8 bases aligning to TRBD1. V dropped 1 base and J dropped 8; count of bases not matched to a gene: 6. The CDR3 is made up of 15 amino acids. The germline V gene has CDR1 SGHDN and CDR2 FVKESK.

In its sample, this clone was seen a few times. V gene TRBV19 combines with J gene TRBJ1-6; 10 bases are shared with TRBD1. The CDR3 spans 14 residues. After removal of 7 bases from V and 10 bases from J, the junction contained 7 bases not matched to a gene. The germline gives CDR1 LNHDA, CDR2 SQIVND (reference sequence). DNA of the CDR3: TGTGCCAGTACGTTGACAGGGGGCGACTCACCCCTCCACTTT. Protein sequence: CASTLTGGDSPLHF.

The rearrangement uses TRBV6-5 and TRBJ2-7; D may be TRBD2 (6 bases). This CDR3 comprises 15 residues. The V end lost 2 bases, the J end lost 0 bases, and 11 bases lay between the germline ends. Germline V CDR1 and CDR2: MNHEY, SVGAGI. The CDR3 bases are TGTGCCAGCAGTTACGGGGACGGGAGCTCCTACGAGCAGTACTTC. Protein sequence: CASSYGDGSSYEQYF.

CDR3 amino acids: CASSLRGPDYGYTF. The CDR3 nucleotides read TGTGCCAGCAGCTTAAGGGGGCCCGACTATGGCTACACCTTC. The chain links TRBV11-2 to TRBJ1-2; TRBD1 agrees at 7 bases. V trimming: 2 bases; J trimming: 3 bases; junction bases outside the gene matches: 3. This CDR3 region has 14 residues. Germline V gives CDR1 SGHAT, CDR2 FQNNGV.

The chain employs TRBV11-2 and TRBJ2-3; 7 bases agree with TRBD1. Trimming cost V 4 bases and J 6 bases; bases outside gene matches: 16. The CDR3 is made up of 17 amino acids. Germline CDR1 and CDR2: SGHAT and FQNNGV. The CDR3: CASSSGTVSPGWDTQYF. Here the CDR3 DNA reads TGTGCCAGCAGCTCCGGGACAGTCAGTCCGGGGTGGGATACGCAGTATTTT.

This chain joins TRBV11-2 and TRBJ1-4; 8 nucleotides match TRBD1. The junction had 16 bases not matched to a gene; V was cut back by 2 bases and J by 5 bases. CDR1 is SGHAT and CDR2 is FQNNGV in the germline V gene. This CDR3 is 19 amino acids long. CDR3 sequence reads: CASSLSSPELTGVNEKLFF. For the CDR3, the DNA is TGTGCCAGCAGCTTAAGTAGCCCCGAACTGACAGGGGTGAATGAAAAACTGTTTTTT.

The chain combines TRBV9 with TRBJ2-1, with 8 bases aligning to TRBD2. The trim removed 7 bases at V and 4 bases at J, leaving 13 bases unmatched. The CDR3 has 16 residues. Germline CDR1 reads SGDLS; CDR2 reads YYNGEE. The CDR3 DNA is TGTGCCAGCGGCCCTACTTTAGCGGGGCTATACAATGAGCAGTTCTTC. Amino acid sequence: CASGPTLAGLYNEQFF.

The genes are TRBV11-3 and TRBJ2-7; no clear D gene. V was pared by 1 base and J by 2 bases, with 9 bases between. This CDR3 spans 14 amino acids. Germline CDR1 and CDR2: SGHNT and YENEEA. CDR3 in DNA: TGTGCCAGCAGCTTAGGTGGCAGTACCTACGAGCAGTACTTC. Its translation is CASSLGGSTYEQYF. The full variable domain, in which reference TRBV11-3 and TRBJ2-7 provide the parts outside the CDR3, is EAGVVQSPRYKIIEKKQPVAFWCNPISGHNTLYWYLQNLGQGPELLIRYENEEAVDDSQLPKDRFSAERLKGVDSTLKIQPAELGDSAVYLCASSLGGSTYEQYFGPGTRLTVT.

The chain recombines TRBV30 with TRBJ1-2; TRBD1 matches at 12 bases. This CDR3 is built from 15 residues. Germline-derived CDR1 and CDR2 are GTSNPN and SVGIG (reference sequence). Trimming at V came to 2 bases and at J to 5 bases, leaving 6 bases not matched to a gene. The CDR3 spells CAWSPGTGGGYGYTF. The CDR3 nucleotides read TGTGCCTGGAGTCCCGGGACAGGGGGCGGGTATGGCTACACCTTC. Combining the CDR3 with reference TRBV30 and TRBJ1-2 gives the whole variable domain SQTIHQWPATLVQPVGSPLSLECTVEGTSNPNLYWYRQAAGRGLQLLFYSVGIGQISSEVPQNLSASRPQDRQFILSSKKLLLSDSGFYLCAWSPGTGGGYGYTFGSGTRLTVV.

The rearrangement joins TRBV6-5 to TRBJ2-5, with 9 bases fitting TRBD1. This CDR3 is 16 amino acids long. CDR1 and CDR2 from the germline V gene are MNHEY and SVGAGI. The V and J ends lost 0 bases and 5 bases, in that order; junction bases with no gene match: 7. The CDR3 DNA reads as TGTGCCAGCAGTTACTCGATCGGGGGACAGGGCGAGACCCAGTACTTC. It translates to CASSYSIGGQGETQYF.

The CDR3 reads CASSWEMNTEAFF. The CDR3 coding sequence is TGCGCCAGCAGCTGGGAGATGAACACTGAAGCTTTCTTT. The V gene is TRBV5-1, the J gene TRBJ1-1; D gene unclear. V gave up 3 bases and J gave up 0 bases, with 6 bases separating them. Germline assignment: CDR1 SGHRS and CDR2 YFSETQ. The CDR3 is made up of 13 amino acids.

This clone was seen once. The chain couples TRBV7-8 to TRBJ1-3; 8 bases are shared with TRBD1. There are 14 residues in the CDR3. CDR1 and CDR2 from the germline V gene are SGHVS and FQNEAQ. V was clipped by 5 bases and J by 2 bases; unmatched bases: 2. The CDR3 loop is CASSQQGAGNTIYF. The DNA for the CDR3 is TGTGCCAGCAGCCAACAGGGGGCTGGAAACACCATATATTTT.

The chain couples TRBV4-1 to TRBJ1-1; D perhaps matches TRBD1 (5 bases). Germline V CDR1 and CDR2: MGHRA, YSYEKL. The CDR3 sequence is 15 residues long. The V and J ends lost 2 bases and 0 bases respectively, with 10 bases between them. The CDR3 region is CASSQTGLMNTEAFF. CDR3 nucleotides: TGCGCCAGCAGCCAAACAGGATTGATGAACACTGAAGCTTTCTTT.

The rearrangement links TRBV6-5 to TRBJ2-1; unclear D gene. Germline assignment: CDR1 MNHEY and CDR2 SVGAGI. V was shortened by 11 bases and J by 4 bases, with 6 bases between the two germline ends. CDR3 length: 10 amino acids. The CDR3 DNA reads TGTGCCGTCCGTTACAATGAGCAGTTCTTC. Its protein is CAVRYNEQFF.

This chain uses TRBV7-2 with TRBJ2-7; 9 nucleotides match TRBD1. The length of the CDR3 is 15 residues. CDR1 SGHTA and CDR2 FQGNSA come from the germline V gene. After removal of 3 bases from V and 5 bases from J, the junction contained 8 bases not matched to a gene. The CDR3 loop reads CASSLTGTGSHEQYF. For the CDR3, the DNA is TGTGCCAGCAGCTTGACCGGGACAGGGTCCCACGAGCAGTACTTC. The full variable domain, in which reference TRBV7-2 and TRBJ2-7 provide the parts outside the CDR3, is GAGVSQSPSNKVTEKGKDVELRCDPISGHTALYWYRQSLGQGLEFLIYFQGNSAPDKSGLPSDRFSAERTGGSVSTLTIQRTQQEDSAVYLCASSLTGTGSHEQYFGPGTRLTVT.

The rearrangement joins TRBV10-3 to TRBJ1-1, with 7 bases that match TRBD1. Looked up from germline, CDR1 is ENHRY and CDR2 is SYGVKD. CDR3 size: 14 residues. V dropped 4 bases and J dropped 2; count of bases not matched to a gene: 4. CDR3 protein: CAISGGTANTEAFF. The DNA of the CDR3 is TGTGCCATCAGTGGTGGGACAGCAAACACTGAAGCTTTCTTT.

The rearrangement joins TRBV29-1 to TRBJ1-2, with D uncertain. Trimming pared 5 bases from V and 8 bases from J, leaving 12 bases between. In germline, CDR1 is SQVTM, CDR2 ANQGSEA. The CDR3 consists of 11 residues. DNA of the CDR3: TGCAGCGTTTTCGACTCTGGCGGCTACACCTTC. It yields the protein CSVFDSGGYTF.

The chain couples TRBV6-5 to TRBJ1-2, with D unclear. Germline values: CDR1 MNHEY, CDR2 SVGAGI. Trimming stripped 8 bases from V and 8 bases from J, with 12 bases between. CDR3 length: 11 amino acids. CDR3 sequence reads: CASSTGRGYTF. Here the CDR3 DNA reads TGTGCCAGCTCCACCGGTAGAGGCTACACCTTC.

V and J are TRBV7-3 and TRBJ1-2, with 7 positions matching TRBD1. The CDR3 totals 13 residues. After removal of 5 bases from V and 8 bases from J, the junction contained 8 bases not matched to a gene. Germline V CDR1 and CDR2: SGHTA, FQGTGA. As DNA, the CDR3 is TGTGCCAGCAGCCCCGACAGGGAGTACGGCTACACCTTC. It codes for CASSPDREYGYTF.

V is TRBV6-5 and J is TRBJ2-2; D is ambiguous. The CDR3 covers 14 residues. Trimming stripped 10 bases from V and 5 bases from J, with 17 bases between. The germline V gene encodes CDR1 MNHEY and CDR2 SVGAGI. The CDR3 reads CATRPLGQTGELFF. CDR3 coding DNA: TGTGCCACCAGACCCCTTGGCCAGACCGGGGAGCTGTTTTTT.

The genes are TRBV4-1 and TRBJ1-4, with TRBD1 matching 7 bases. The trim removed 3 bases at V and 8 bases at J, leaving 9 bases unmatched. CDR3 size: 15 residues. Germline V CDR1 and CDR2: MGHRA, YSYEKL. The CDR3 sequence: CASSHTGQVQEKLFF. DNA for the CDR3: TGCGCCAGCAGCCATACCGGACAGGTTCAGGAAAAACTGTTTTTT.

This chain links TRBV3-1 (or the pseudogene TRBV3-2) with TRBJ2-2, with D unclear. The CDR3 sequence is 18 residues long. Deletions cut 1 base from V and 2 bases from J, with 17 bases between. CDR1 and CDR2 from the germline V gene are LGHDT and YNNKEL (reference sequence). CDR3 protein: CASSQVYPRDSNTGELFF. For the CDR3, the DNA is TGTGCCAGCAGCCAAGTCTACCCCCGAGACTCTAACACCGGGGAGCTGTTTTTT.

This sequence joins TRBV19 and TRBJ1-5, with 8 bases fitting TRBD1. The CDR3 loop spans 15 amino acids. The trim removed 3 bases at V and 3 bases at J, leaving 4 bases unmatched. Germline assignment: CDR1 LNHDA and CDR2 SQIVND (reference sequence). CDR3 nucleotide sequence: TGTGCCAGTAGTATCCGGGACAGGCACAATCAGCCCCAGCATTTT. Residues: CASSIRDRHNQPQHF.

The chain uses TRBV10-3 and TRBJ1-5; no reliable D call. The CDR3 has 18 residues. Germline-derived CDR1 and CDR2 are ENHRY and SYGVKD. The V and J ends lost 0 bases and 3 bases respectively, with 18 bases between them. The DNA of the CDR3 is TGTGCCATCAGTGAGTCGTCACTTCGGGGAGATACCAATCAGCCCCAGCATTTT. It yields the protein CAISESSLRGDTNQPQHF.

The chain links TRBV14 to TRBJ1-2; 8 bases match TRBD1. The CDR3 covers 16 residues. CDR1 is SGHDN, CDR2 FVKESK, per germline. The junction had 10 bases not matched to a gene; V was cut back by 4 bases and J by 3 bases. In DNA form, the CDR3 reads TGTGCCAGCAGCCCTCTGACAGGGGTTAAAGACTATGGCTACACCTTC. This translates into CASSPLTGVKDYGYTF.

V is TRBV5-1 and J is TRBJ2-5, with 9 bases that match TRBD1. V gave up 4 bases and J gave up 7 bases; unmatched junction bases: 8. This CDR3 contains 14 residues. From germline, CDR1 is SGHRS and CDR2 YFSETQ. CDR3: CASSEPGQGRTQYF. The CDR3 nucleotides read TGCGCCAGCAGCGAACCGGGACAGGGCCGGACCCAGTACTTC.

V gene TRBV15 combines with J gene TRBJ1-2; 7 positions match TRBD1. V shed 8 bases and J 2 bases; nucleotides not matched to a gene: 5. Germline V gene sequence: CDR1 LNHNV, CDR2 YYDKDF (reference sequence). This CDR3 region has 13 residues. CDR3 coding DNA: TGTGCCACCCAGACAGGGTTAAACTATGGCTACACCTTC. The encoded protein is CATQTGLNYGYTF.

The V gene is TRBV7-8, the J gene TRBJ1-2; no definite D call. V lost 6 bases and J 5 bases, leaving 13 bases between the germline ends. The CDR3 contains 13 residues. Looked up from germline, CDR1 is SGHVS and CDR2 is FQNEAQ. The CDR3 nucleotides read TGTGCCAGCAGAAGCGACCGGTTGTATGGCTACACCTTC. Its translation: CASRSDRLYGYTF.

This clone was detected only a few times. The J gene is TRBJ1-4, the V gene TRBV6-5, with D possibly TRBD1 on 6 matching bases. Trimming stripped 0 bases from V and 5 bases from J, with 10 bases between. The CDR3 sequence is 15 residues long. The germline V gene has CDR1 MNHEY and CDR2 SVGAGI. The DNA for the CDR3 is TGTGCCAGCAGTTACTCTAGGACAGTCAATGAAAAACTGTTTTTT. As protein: CASSYSRTVNEKLFF.